This T cell receptor (beta chain) appears in the sequencing data of a study of CD8+ T cells in alopecia areata. Study-wide context: Each day, treated patients took oral tofacitinib twice, at 5 to 10 mg per dose.

Concerning this clone itself: What it binds is not known. At one of its ends the junction is not consistent with the germline gene, which may arise from a read error.

Reverse transcribed after extraction, RNA yielded cDNA as the sequencing template. Profiling relied on immunoSEQ multiplex PCR, and the TCRdb table lists in-frame clones only, not all of them. The sample has about 270,000 clones, over 45% seen once. Study-wide findings and caveats: Persistence during tofacitinib was seen for many expanded lesional clones in scalp and blood. Especially in alopecia totalis/universalis, lesional scalp showed greater clonality than normal scalp did. Patients showed less clear TCR sequence sharing than mice, possibly partly because of HLA diversity.

Regarding treatment: oral pan-JAK inhibitor, 5-10 mg twice daily. The receptor was derived from a human donor with alopecia areata. The sequenced sample was CD4+ T cells sorted from blood, obtained at approximately week 51, from a patient treated with tofacitinib.

The CDR3 nucleotides are TGTGCCACCGGCAGAGCGGATAGAGGGGGCAATGAGCAGTTCTTC. This translates into CATGRADRGGNEQFF. V and J are TRBV15 and TRBJ2-1; D perhaps matches TRBD1 (6 bases). The germline V gene has CDR1 LNHNV and CDR2 YYDKDF (reference sequence). The CDR3 is 15 residues long.